Listed here is a single TCR beta chain. Its antigen target is currently unknown. Per-nucleotide qualities are absent, and no much larger clonotype sits a single base away. The sample originates from a study of blood T cell repertoires in COVID-19 (dated by TCRdb to 2018 to 2020). For the wider study: Samples covering the acute and convalescent phases of COVID-19 were provided by collaborators in the United States, Italy and Spain. The prospective study material was composed of cDNA or gDNA derived from T cells, B-cell-depleted T cells, or PBMCs. The dataset comprised deeply sampled blood TCRbeta repertoires from subjects exposed to, actively infected with, or recovered from COVID-19. The repertoires were released in a freely available public database intended as a resource for research on the immune response to SARS-CoV-2. The samples were drawn from two sources: the first 160 participants of the ongoing ImmuneRACE study, and 1,000 to 1,500 subjects contributed by 6 global collaborators. Sample metadata almost always included a de-identified subject ID, COVID-19 status, age in years and sex. Where available, HLA class I and class II types were obtained from metadata supplied by the sample provider rather than from assay-based typing. Findings and caveats that apply to the study as a whole: Clinical and demographic metadata were provided uncurated, with the amount varying by source and participant.

TCRbeta CDR3 regions were amplified from genomic DNA by means of the immunoSEQ Assay, a bias-controlled multiplex PCR. The original methods were these. The number of nucleated cells in each sample was estimated from the amplification of reference gene primers within the assay. To quantify the absolute abundance of each unique TCRbeta CDR3 rearrangement, sequence reads were collapsed and filtered. For each sample, productive Simpson clonality was calculated as the square root of Simpson's diversity index across productive rearrangements. The clones in this table, taken by TCRdb from immuneACCESS, are in-frame only. Not every clone is retained; where verified, under half of the shortfall comes from an unresolved V gene, and the cause of the rest is unknown. That table supplies the V and J calls and clone size; D and trimming were determined from the DNA. This sample lists 55,000 to 80,000 clones; around 82% were detected once. About 16% of the sample is in the top ten clones.

According to the germline V gene, CDR1 reads SGDLS and CDR2 reads YYNGEE. CDR3 length: 14 amino acids, cysteine to phenylalanine. Kept here is only the CDR3 DNA, which spans 42 bases and is read in frame from base 1. The germline V and J ends show losses of 4 bases and 5 bases respectively, and no gene match explains 4 bases of the junction. Each collaborating institution followed its own protocols to collect whole blood in K2EDTA tubes. For TCRbeta analysis, collaborator samples were shipped as frozen whole blood, as isolated PBMCs, or as DNA extracted from either sample type. This clonotype was obtained from a man older than 75 with active COVID-19. The specimen was peripheral blood. The sequence joins TRBV9 to TRBJ2-7; a stretch of 12 junction bases matches TRBD2. The sequenced DNA is TGTGCCAGCAGCCTAAGACTAGCGGGAGACGAGCAGTACTTC. Translation gives CASSLRLAGDEQYF.